This TCR beta chain was observed in a study of metastatic and nonmetastatic thyroid tumors. On the study more broadly: Repertoires were compared across blood and tumor or nodule tissue from malignant and benign thyroid patients. Broader study findings: Versus benign nodules, malignant thyroid tumors reportedly had significantly higher TCR beta diversity, in blood and tumor.

All patients were treatment-naive before thyroid surgery. With regard to this clone: Antigen specificity is unknown. The junction shows a germline mismatch at one end, possibly a read error.

As originally analysed: Variation in CDR3 across clinicopathological groups served as the basis for constructing a distant-metastasis classifier in papillary thyroid cancer. From the PCR reads, TCRdb re-called clones with MiXCR. TCRdb assigned the V and J calls; the authors' analysis was not used. The table includes 35,000 to 50,000 clones, around 3.1% detected once. The specimen was blood. This sequence originates from a female donor with papillary thyroid cancer or a benign thyroid nodule (not recorded which). Some clones in this sample may be carry-over from other donors' samples.

This CDR3 is CASNLDFGGNTIYF. CDR3 bases: TGTGCCAGCAACCTAGACTTCGGAGGAAACACGATATATTTT. V and J are TRBV12-3 or TRBV12-4 and TRBJ1-3; no reliable D call. CDR3 length: 14 amino acids.